This T cell receptor beta chain originates from a study of tumor-infiltrating lymphocytes in primary liver carcinoma (dated 2017 in TCRdb). For the study in its entirety: Surgical resection was performed in China between November 2015 and 2016 on about five patients with histopathologically diagnosed primary liver carcinoma. Of the five patients (three men and two women, aged 30 to 69 years), four had hepatocellular carcinoma and one had combined HCC and intrahepatic cholangiocarcinoma. The five patients had tumors of stage T1-T3 N0M0, with maximum diameters ranging from roughly 4.2 to 10 cm. Each sample produced roughly 3.5 to 8 million productive TCRbeta reads, and read depth showed no significant difference between tissue types. For each liver tumor, the study sampled five regions along with adjacent normal tissue and blood, and applied TCRbeta repertoire sequencing, expression microarrays and whole-exome sequencing. A total of approximately 35 specimens from 5 patients underwent TCRbeta repertoire sequencing, comprising around 25 tumor regions, 5 adjacent noncancerous liver tissues and 5 peripheral blood samples. Reproducibility between technical replicate repertoires was high, with correlation coefficients above 0.95 and mean shared-clone rates approximately 0.9. Study-level results and caveats: The top 250 clones made up a significantly larger repertoire fraction in tumors than in blood (p = 0.039). Because sequencing covered only the TCR beta chain and unpaired alpha chains were not captured, true repertoire diversity is likely underestimated. Pairs of tumor regions showed greater repertoire overlap (mean approximately 35%) than tumor-adjacent pairs (roughly 17%) or tumor-blood pairs (approximately 15%), which is consistent with antigen-driven expansion. Only five or six patients were included in the study, and the authors note that the findings should be validated in a larger study. Bulk unsorted samples precluded comparing CD4+ and CD8+ T cell repertoires.

To note about this clonotype: The antigen it recognizes is unknown. A much larger clonotype is one base distant, so this may be a read error. Given the absence of the conserved phenylalanine or tryptophan at the CDR3 end, a read error is likely.

The CDR3 is 12 amino acids in total, end residues counted. The only DNA kept is the CDR3, 36 bases in frame from the first base. V was cut back by 5 bases and J by 8 bases, leaving a gap of 12 bases between them. According to the germline V gene, CDR1 reads SQVTM and CDR2 reads ANQGSEA. Blood RNA was extracted from unsorted whole blood with TRIzol reagent; germline DNA came from the DNeasy Blood & Tissue kit. Chronic HBV infection was present in the patients, and the patients were treatment-naive at sampling. Before surgery, approximately 3.7 milliliters of peripheral blood were drawn into K2EDTA tubes. Using a constant-region primer and ProtoScript II reverse transcriptase, TCRbeta-specific cDNA was reverse-transcribed from around 500 ng total RNA. Three nested multiplex PCR rounds, following a slightly modified ARM-PCR procedure, were used to build the TCRbeta libraries. The first two PCR rounds used multiplex TRBV1-TRBV30 forward primers with a Cbeta reverse primer, each for 10 cycles. Sample barcodes and Illumina adapters were added in a final 25-cycle PCR with Deep VentR polymerase. Before sequencing, amplicons of 200-500 bp were purified from gel using a QIAquick gel extraction kit. An Illumina HiSeq 2500 was used to sequence the TCRbeta amplicons with 250-bp paired-end reads. The study's own analysis went as follows. Quality trimming of reads was performed with Trimmomatic v0.33, and paired reads were merged with FLASH v1.2.11 so that full CDR3 sequences could be recovered. MiGEC v1.2.1b assigned V, D and J germline segments to the rearranged TCRbeta sequences. Clonotype statistics and Shannon-Wiener diversity indices were computed with VDJtools v1.0.0. To cut down on sampling bias, every analysis after diversity analysis relied on just the 250 most abundant clonotypes from each sample. TCRdb reran the public reads through fastp at Q25 and MiXCR, keeping productive beta chains. Rows with one shared CDR3 protein collapse into an entry with the most common genes and DNA. TCRdb, rather than the study authors, made the V and J calls. This sample has about 180,000 distinct CDR3 sequences in its table, and 60% of those were observed once. The ten largest account for about 72% of the sample.

Source material: peripheral blood. The receptor chain draws on TRBV29-1 and TRBJ1-4; a weak D assignment points to TRBD1 (5 bases agree). The receptor comes from a man aged 35-49 years with primary liver carcinoma and hepatitis B virus infection. The CDR3 sequence is CSVNREGEKLFL. The sequence in DNA is TGCAGCGTTAACCGGGAGGGGGAAAAACTGTTTCTT.